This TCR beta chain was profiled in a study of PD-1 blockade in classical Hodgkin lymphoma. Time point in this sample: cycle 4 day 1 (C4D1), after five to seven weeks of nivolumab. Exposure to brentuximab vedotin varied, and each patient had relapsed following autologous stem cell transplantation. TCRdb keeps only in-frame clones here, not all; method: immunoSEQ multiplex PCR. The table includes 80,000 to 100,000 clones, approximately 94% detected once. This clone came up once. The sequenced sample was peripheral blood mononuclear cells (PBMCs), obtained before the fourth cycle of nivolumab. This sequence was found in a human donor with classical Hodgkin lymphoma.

The DNA of the CDR3 is TGTGCCAGCTCACCACTGAGGGTCCCATACGAGCAGTACTTC. Protein product: CASSPLRVPYEQYF. The V call is TRBV18, the J call TRBJ2-7, with D tentatively TRBD2 (5 bases). Germline V CDR1 and CDR2: KGHSH, LQKENI. There are 14 residues in the CDR3. Trimming stripped 1 base from V and 4 bases from J, with 11 bases between.